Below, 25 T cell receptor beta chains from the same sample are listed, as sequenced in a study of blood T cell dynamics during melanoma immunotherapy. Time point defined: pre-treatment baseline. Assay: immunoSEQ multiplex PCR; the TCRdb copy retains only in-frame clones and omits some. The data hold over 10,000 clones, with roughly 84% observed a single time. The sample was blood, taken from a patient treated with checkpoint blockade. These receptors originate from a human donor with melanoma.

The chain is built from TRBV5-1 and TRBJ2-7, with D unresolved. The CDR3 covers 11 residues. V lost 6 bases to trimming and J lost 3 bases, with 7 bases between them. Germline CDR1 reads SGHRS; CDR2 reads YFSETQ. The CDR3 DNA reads TGCGCCAGCAAAGACGGCTACGAGCAGTACTTC. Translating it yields CASKDGYEQYF.

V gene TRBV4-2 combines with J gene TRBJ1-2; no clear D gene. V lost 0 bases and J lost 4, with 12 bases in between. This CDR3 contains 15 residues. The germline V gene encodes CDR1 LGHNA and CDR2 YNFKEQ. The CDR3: CASSQDSSDVYGYTF. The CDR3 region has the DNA TGTGCCAGCAGCCAAGACTCCTCGGATGTCTATGGCTACACCTTC.

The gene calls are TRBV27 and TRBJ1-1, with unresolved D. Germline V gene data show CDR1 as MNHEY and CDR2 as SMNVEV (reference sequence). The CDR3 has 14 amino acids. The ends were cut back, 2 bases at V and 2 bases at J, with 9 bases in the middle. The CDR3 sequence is CASSLGILNTEAFF. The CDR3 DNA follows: TGTGCCAGCAGTTTAGGAATACTTAACACTGAAGCTTTCTTT.

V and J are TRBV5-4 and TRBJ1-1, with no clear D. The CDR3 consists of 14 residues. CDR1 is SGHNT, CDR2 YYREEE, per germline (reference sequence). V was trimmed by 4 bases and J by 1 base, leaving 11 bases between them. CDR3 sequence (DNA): TGTGCCAGCAGCCCGGGCCCAAGGAACACTGAAGCTTTCTTT. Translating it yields CASSPGPRNTEAFF. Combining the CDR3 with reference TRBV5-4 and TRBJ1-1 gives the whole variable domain ETGVTQSPTHLIKTRGQQVTLRCSSQSGHNTVSWYQQALGQGPQFIFQYYREEENGRGNFPPRFSGLQFPNYSSELNVNALELDDSALYLCASSPGPRNTEAFFGQGTRLTVV.

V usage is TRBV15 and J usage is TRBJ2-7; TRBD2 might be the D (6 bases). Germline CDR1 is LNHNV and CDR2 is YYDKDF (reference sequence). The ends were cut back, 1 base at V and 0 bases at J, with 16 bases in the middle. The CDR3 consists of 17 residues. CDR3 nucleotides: TGTGCCACCAGCAGAGGGGGAGGACACCCCCACTCCTACGAGCAGTACTTC. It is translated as CATSRGGGHPHSYEQYF. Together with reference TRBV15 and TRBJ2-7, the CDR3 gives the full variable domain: DAMVIQNPRYQVTQFGKPVTLSCSQTLNHNVMYWYQQKSSQAPKLLFHYYDKDFNNEADTPDNFQSRRPNTSFCFLDIRSPGLGDTAMYLCATSRGGGHPHSYEQYFGPGTRLTVT.

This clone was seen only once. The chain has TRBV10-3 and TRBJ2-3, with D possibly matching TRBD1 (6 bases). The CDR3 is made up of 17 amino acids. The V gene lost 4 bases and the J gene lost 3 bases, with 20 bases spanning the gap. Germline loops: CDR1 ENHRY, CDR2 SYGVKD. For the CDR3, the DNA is TGTGCCATCAGTGCTTTTAATACAGGGTATGGTACAGATACGCAGTATTTT. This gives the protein CAISAFNTGYGTDTQYF.

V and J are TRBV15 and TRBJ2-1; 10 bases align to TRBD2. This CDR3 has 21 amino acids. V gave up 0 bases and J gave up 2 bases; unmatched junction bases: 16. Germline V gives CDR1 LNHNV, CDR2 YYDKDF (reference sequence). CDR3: CATSRDYSWGTAGGAYNEQFF. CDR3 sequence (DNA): TGTGCCACCAGCAGAGATTATTCCTGGGGTACAGCGGGAGGGGCCTACAATGAGCAGTTCTTC. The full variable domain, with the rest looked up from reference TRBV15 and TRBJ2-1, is DAMVIQNPRYQVTQFGKPVTLSCSQTLNHNVMYWYQQKSSQAPKLLFHYYDKDFNNEADTPDNFQSRRPNTSFCFLDIRSPGLGDTAMYLCATSRDYSWGTAGGAYNEQFFGPGTRLTVL.

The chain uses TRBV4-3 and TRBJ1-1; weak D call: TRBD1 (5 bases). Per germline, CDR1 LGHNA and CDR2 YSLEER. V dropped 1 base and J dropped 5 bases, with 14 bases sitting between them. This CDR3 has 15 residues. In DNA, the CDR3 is TGCGCCAGCAGCCAAGCTTCGTCGGGACGGACTGAAGCTTTCTTT. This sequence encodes CASSQASSGRTEAFF.

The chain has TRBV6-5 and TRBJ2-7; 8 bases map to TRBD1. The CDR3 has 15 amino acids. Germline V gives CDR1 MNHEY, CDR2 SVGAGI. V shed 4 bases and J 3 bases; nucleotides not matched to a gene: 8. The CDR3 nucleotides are TGTGCCAGCAGTTTCCTGACAGGGGTAAACTACGAGCAGTACTTC. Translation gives CASSFLTGVNYEQYF.

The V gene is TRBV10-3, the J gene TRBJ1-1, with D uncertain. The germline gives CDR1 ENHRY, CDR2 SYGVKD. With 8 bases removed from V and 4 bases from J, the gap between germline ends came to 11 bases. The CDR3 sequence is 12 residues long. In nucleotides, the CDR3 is TGTGCCATCGGGAGGGTCCCCACTGAAGCTTTCTTT. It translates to CAIGRVPTEAFF.

DNA of the CDR3: TGTGCCAGCAGGACAGCGGGGGGTTCTTACGAGCAGTACTTC. Translated, it gives CASRTAGGSYEQYF. The V and J genes are TRBV7-2 and TRBJ2-7, with 9 bases identical to TRBD2. V shed 6 bases and J 4 bases; nucleotides not matched to a gene: 7. The length of the CDR3 is 14 residues. In germline, CDR1 is SGHTA, CDR2 FQGNSA. Supplemented by reference TRBV7-2 and TRBJ2-7, the full variable domain reads GAGVSQSPSNKVTEKGKDVELRCDPISGHTALYWYRQSLGQGLEFLIYFQGNSAPDKSGLPSDRFSAERTGGSVSTLTIQRTQQEDSAVYLCASRTAGGSYEQYFGPGTRLTVT.

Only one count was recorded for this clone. CDR3 sequence: CASSETAGYGYTF. The CDR3 nucleotides are TGTGCCAGCAGTGAGACGGCAGGCTATGGCTACACCTTC. The chain employs TRBV6-4 and TRBJ1-2; D uncertain. Trimming left V 3 bases short and J 4 bases short, with 9 bases between. Germline assignment: CDR1 MRHNA and CDR2 SNTAGT. The CDR3 runs to 13 residues.

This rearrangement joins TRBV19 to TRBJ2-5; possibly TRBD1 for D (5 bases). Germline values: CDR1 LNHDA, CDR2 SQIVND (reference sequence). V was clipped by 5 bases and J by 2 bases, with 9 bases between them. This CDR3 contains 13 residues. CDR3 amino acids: CASSDSGQETQYF. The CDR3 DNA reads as TGTGCCAGTAGTGACAGTGGGCAAGAGACCCAGTACTTC.

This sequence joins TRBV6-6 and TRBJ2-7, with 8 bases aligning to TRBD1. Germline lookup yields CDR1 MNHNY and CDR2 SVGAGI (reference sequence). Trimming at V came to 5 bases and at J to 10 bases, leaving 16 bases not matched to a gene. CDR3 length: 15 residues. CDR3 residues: CASSPSEGRGRVQYF. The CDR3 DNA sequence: TGTGCCAGCAGTCCCTCTGAGGGCAGGGGGCGGGTTCAGTACTTC.

The CDR3 reads CASSGVRDEKLFF. DNA for the CDR3: TGTGCCAGCAGTGGGGTTAGGGATGAAAAACTGTTTTTT. The rearrangement uses TRBV25-1 and TRBJ1-4, with D hard to call. The germline gives CDR1 MGHDK, CDR2 SYGVNS. Trimming shortened V by 4 bases and J by 6 bases, and 9 bases separated the two germline ends. This CDR3 has 13 residues.

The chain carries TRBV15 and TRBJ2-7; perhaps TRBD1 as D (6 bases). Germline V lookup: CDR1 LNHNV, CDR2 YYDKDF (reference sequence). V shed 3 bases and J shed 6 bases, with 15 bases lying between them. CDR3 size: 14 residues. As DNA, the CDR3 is TGTGCCACCAGCAGGAACGCAGGGGACCGCGAGCAGTACTTC. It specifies CATSRNAGDREQYF. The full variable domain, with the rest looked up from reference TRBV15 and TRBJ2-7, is DAMVIQNPRYQVTQFGKPVTLSCSQTLNHNVMYWYQQKSSQAPKLLFHYYDKDFNNEADTPDNFQSRRPNTSFCFLDIRSPGLGDTAMYLCATSRNAGDREQYFGPGTRLTVT.

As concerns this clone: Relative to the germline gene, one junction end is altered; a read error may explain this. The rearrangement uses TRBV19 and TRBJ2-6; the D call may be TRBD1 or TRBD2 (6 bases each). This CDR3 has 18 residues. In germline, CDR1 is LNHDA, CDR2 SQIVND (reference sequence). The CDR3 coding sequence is TGTGCCAGTAGTGAGGGGGGACGGGCAGTTACTGGGGCCAACGTCCTGGCTTTC. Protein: CASSEGGRAVTGANVLAF.

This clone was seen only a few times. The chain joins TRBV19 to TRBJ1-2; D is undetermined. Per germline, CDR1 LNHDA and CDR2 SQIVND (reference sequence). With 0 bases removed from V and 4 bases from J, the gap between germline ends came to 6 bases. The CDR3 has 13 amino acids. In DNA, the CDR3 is TGTGCCAGTAGTATAGACAGAGGCTATGGCTACACCTTC. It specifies CASSIDRGYGYTF.

CDR3 bases: TGTGCCAGTAGTCCCTCGGCAGGGCTATACTACGAGCAGTACTTC. It specifies CASSPSAGLYYEQYF. The chain joins TRBV19 to TRBJ2-7; D may be TRBD1 (5 bases). CDR3 length equals 15 residues. V shed 5 bases and J shed 3 bases, with 17 bases lying between them. The germline gives CDR1 LNHDA, CDR2 SQIVND (reference sequence). Variable domain in full (rest from reference TRBV19 and TRBJ2-7): DGGITQSPKYLFRKEGQNVTLSCEQNLNHDAMYWYRQDPGQGLRLIYYSQIVNDFQKGDIAEGYSVSREKKESFPLTVTSAQKNPTAFYLCASSPSAGLYYEQYFGPGTRLTVT.

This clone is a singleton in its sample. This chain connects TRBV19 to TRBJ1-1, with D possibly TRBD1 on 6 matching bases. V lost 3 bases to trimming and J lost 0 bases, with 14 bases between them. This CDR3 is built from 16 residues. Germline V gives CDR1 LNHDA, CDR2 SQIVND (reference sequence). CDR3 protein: CASSIIRGRMNTEAFF. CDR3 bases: TGTGCCAGTAGTATCATCCGGGGGCGCATGAACACTGAAGCTTTCTTT.

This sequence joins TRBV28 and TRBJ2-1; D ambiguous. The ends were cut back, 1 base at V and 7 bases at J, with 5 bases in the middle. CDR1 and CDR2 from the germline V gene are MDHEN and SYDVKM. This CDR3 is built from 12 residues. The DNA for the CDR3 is TGTGCCAGCAGTTTATTCGGGAATGAGCAGTTCTTC. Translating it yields CASSLFGNEQFF.

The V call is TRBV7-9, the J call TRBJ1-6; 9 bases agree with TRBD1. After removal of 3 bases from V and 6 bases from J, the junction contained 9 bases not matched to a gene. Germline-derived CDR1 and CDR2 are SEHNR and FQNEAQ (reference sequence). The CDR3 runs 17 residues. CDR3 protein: CASSLDLGQGGNSPLHF. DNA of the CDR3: TGTGCCAGCAGCTTGGACCTGGGACAGGGAGGTAATTCACCCCTCCACTTT. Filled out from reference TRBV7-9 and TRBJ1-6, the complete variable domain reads DTGVSQNPRHKITKRGQNVTFRCDPISEHNRLYWYRQTLGQGPEFLTYFQNEAQLEKSRLLSDRFSAERPKGSFSTLEIQRTEQGDSAMYLCASSLDLGQGGNSPLHFGNGTRLTVT.

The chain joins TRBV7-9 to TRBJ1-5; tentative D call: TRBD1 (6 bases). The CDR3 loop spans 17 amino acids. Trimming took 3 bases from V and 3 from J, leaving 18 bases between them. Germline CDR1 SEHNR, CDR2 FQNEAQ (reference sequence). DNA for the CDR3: TGTGCCAGCAGCTTCGTCCAGGGGATGTGGGACAATCAGCCCCAGCATTTT. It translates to CASSFVQGMWDNQPQHF.

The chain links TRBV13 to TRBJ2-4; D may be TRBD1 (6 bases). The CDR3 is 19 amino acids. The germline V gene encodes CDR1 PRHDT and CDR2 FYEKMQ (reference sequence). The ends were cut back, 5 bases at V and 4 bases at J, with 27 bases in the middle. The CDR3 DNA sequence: TGTGCCAGCAGCCCCCAGGGGTGGGGTTCCGGGACCGAAAAAAACATTCAGTACTTC. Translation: CASSPQGWGSGTEKNIQYF.

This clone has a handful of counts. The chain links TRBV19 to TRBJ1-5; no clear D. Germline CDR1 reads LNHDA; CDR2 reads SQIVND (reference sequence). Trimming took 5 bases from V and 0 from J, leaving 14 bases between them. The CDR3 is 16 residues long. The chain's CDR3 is CASSYSRVLSNQPQHF. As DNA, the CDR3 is TGTGCCAGTAGTTACTCGCGAGTCCTTAGCAATCAGCCCCAGCATTTT.